A single sample gave rise to the 24 T cell receptor beta chains below, sequenced in a study of T cell changes during pregnancy in multiple sclerosis. Profiled with immunoSEQ multiplex PCR; TCRdb holds only in-frame clones, not every one. In the table there are approximately 44,000 clones, 85% to 95% of which are singletons. This sample comprised CD4+ T cells from peripheral blood mononuclear cells, obtained in the third trimester of pregnancy. These receptors were obtained from a female donor with multiple sclerosis, enrolled in a pregnancy study.

The rearrangement joins TRBV10-3 to TRBJ2-5, with a tentative D call TRBD2 (6 bases). Per germline, CDR1 ENHRY and CDR2 SYGVKD. V was shortened by 5 bases and J by 5 bases, with 9 bases between the two germline ends. CDR3 size: 12 residues. The CDR3 loop reads CAISTGSETQYF. CDR3 DNA sequence: TGTGCCATCAGTACCGGGAGTGAGACCCAGTACTTC.

The gene calls are TRBV19 and TRBJ2-1, with TRBD2 matching over 8 bases. The CDR3 has 17 residues. Germline CDR1 and CDR2: LNHDA and SQIVND (reference sequence). Trimming cost V 8 bases and J 6 bases; bases outside gene matches: 18. The CDR3 nucleotides read TGTGCCAGTGCGGGGACTAGAGACTCATCTTATCGCAATGAGCAGTTCTTC. Translation: CASAGTRDSSYRNEQFF.

The V gene is TRBV6-6, the J gene TRBJ1-2, with no clear D. CDR1 MNHNY and CDR2 SVGAGI come from the germline V gene (reference sequence). The CDR3 totals 12 residues. The V and J ends lost 5 bases and 3 bases respectively, with 7 bases between them. The CDR3 loop is CASSPGDYGYTF. The CDR3 bases are TGTGCCAGCAGTCCAGGTGACTATGGCTACACCTTC.

The rearrangement links TRBV2 to TRBJ2-3, with 7 bases identical to TRBD2. The germline CDR1 and CDR2 sequences are SNHLY and FYNNEI. Trimming cost V 4 bases and J 5 bases; bases outside gene matches: 6. The CDR3 sequence is 14 residues long. The CDR3, as DNA: TGTGCCAGCAGTGCCAGCGGGACGGTAGATACGCAGTATTTT. The encoded protein is CASSASGTVDTQYF.

The gene calls are TRBV2 and TRBJ2-6; no firm D call. This CDR3 has 15 residues. Trimming took off 3 bases at V and 4 bases at J, with 10 bases between the two ends. From germline, CDR1 is SNHLY and CDR2 FYNNEI. CDR3 bases: TGTGCCAGCAGTGATATGGGCGCCGGGGCCAACGTCCTGACTTTC. This sequence encodes CASSDMGAGANVLTF.

This clone is a singleton in its sample. Other DNA sequences from this sample encode an identical CDR3 as well. The chain links TRBV7-9 to TRBJ2-7; 7 bases are shared with TRBD2. Germline CDR1 and CDR2: SEHNR and FQNEAQ (reference sequence). This CDR3 comprises 16 residues. The J segment lost 3 bases and the V segment lost 2 bases, leaving 10 bases of the junction unmatched. CDR3 loop: CASSLRSGGGSYEQYF. For the CDR3, the DNA is TGTGCCAGCAGCTTAAGGTCGGGGGGAGGGAGCTACGAGCAGTACTTC.

Only a few counts were recorded for this clone. This CDR3 reads CASSLAVGGRTEAFF. The CDR3 DNA reads TGTGCCAGCAGCTTAGCAGTTGGGGGCAGGACTGAAGCTTTCTTT. V gene TRBV7-2 combines with J gene TRBJ1-1, with a weak D call TRBD1 (6 bases). Trimming took off 0 bases at V and 5 bases at J, with 13 bases between the two ends. CDR1 and CDR2 from the germline V gene are SGHTA and FQGNSA. CDR3 length equals 15 residues.

V usage is TRBV20-1 and J usage is TRBJ2-1; tentatively, D is TRBD2 (7 bases). Germline assignment: CDR1 DFQATT and CDR2 SNEGSKA (reference sequence). The CDR3 spans 11 residues. V was trimmed by 3 bases and J by 12 bases, leaving 12 bases between them. The CDR3 region is CSARGGPGQFF. The CDR3 DNA reads as TGCAGTGCTAGGGGGGGGCCGGGGCAGTTCTTC.

The chain couples TRBV18 to TRBJ2-7; 8 bases are shared with TRBD1. The CDR3 totals 14 residues. V lost 2 bases to trimming and J lost 4 bases; unmatched junction nucleotides: 4. Looked up from germline, CDR1 is KGHSH and CDR2 is LQKENI. The CDR3 DNA reads TGTGCCAGCTCACCAAGGGACAGGATGTACGAGCAGTACTTC. It translates to CASSPRDRMYEQYF.

This chain connects TRBV2 to TRBJ2-5; D is uncertain. The CDR3 is 13 residues long. Germline-derived CDR1 and CDR2 are SNHLY and FYNNEI. V dropped 4 bases and J dropped 3 bases, with 9 bases sitting between them. The DNA for the CDR3 is TGTGCCAGCAGTGTCTCACAGAAAGAGACCCAGTACTTC. Translation gives CASSVSQKETQYF.

The V gene is TRBV9, the J gene TRBJ1-3; no clear D. The CDR3 contains 14 residues. From germline, CDR1 is SGDLS and CDR2 YYNGEE. Trimming took 0 bases from V and 7 from J, leaving 11 bases between them. The DNA of the CDR3 is TGTGCCAGCAGCGTAGTGGACGGAGGGAACACCATATATTTT. Its translation: CASSVVDGGNTIYF.

J is TRBJ2-2 and V is TRBV2, with a possible D match to TRBD1 (7 bases). This CDR3 is 15 amino acids long. V dropped 4 bases and J dropped 4 bases, with 13 bases sitting between them. Germline lookup yields CDR1 SNHLY and CDR2 FYNNEI. CDR3 sequence reads: CASSAGGGVTGELFF. The CDR3 coding sequence is TGTGCCAGCAGTGCTGGAGGGGGCGTCACCGGGGAGCTGTTTTTT.

The rearrangement links TRBV9 to TRBJ2-5; 8 nucleotides line up with TRBD2. From germline, CDR1 is SGDLS and CDR2 YYNGEE. The V and J ends lost 0 bases and 5 bases, in that order; junction bases with no gene match: 6. The CDR3 sequence is 15 residues long. This CDR3 is CASSVDPGGLETQYF. CDR3 DNA: TGTGCCAGCAGCGTAGACCCGGGAGGGCTCGAGACCCAGTACTTC.

This clone appeared a few times. V and J are TRBV7-9 and TRBJ1-1; the D gene is possibly TRBD1 (5 bases). This CDR3 is 12 amino acids long. Germline values: CDR1 SEHNR, CDR2 FQNEAQ (reference sequence). V was pared by 8 bases and J by 0 bases, with 7 bases between. The CDR3, as DNA: TGTGCCAGCGGAGGGGTGAACACTGAAGCTTTCTTT. Protein product: CASGGVNTEAFF.

The rearrangement uses TRBV7-2 and TRBJ1-2; D uncertain. V dropped 5 bases and J dropped 4 bases, with 11 bases sitting between them. Germline CDR1 SGHTA, CDR2 FQGNSA. The CDR3 length is 13 residues. The CDR3 DNA reads as TGTGCCAGCAGCGTAGGACTGACCTATGGCTACACCTTC. Its translation: CASSVGLTYGYTF.

V usage is TRBV2 and J usage is TRBJ2-5, with TRBD2 as a possible D gene (6 bases). CDR1 is SNHLY and CDR2 is FYNNEI in the germline V gene. Deletions cut 10 bases from V and 1 base from J, with 13 bases between. The CDR3 runs 13 residues. The DNA of the CDR3 is TGTGCCACCATGGGGGGATCCCAAGAGACCCAGTACTTC. Protein product: CATMGGSQETQYF.

The chain recombines TRBV2 with TRBJ1-1; D unresolved. CDR3 length: 13 residues. Trimming stripped 7 bases from V and 0 bases from J, with 9 bases between. The germline V gene encodes CDR1 SNHLY and CDR2 FYNNEI. Written as DNA, the CDR3 is TGTGCCAGCAAGACAAACTTGAACACTGAAGCTTTCTTT. Translating gives CASKTNLNTEAFF.

The rearrangement links TRBV18 to TRBJ2-7, with D possibly matching TRBD1 (6 bases). Per the germline V gene, CDR1 is KGHSH and CDR2 is LQKENI. The V end was cut by 6 bases, the J end by 1 base, with 10 bases between. CDR3 length: 13 residues. The CDR3 DNA reads as TGTGCCAGCTCGACTGGACAGTCCTACGAGCAGTACTTC. Encoded protein: CASSTGQSYEQYF.

Remarks on this clone: Within the sample, other DNA sequences also encode this same CDR3. The chain uses TRBV5-4 and TRBJ2-7, with a tentative D call TRBD1 (5 bases). The V and J ends lost 6 bases and 4 bases respectively, with 11 bases between them. The CDR3 has 12 residues. Germline loops: CDR1 SGHNT, CDR2 YYREEE (reference sequence). The CDR3 here is CASIHRQYEQYF. CDR3 in DNA: TGTGCCAGCATCCACAGACAGTACGAGCAGTACTTC.

The V gene is TRBV28, the J gene TRBJ2-7; 8 nucleotides match TRBD1. The germline CDR1 and CDR2 sequences are MDHEN and SYDVKM. With 8 bases clipped from V and 4 bases from J, the junction kept 13 bases outside the gene matches. There are 15 residues in the CDR3. The CDR3 reads CASSPWVTGEYEQYF. The DNA of the CDR3 is TGTGCCAGCTCACCCTGGGTGACAGGGGAGTACGAGCAGTACTTC.

The chain has TRBV19 and TRBJ2-1; 8 positions agree with TRBD1. CDR1 and CDR2 (germline): LNHDA, SQIVND (reference sequence). V gave up 6 bases and J gave up 6 bases; unmatched junction bases: 16. The CDR3 has 17 amino acids. In DNA, the CDR3 is TGTGCCAGTAGCCTTTTATTGGGGACAGGAAAACCCAATGAGCAGTTCTTC. It encodes CASSLLLGTGKPNEQFF.

The rearrangement uses TRBV28 and TRBJ2-1; 9 bases match TRBD2. This CDR3 is 20 amino acids long. Per germline, CDR1 MDHEN and CDR2 SYDVKM. The trim removed 5 bases at V and 0 bases at J, leaving 17 bases unmatched. This chain's CDR3 is CASSSASGAGGQASYNEQFF. The CDR3 coding sequence is TGTGCCAGCAGTAGTGCCTCCGGAGCGGGAGGCCAAGCCTCCTACAATGAGCAGTTCTTC.

The V call is TRBV29-1, the J call TRBJ2-1; TRBD1 matches at 8 bases. The CDR3 sequence is 16 residues long. Trimming cost V 1 base and J 6 bases; bases outside gene matches: 11. CDR1 and CDR2 (germline): SQVTM, ANQGSEA. In DNA form, the CDR3 reads TGCAGCGTTGAAGGCCTGGGGCAGGGGGCGCCCAATGAGCAGTTCTTC. It translates to CSVEGLGQGAPNEQFF.

The V and J genes are TRBV7-9 and TRBJ2-7; unclear D gene. The CDR3 runs 13 residues. In germline, CDR1 is SEHNR, CDR2 FQNEAQ (reference sequence). Between the trimmed V and J ends, which lost 3 bases and 0 bases, there was a span of 6 bases. The CDR3 is CASSFPVSYEQYF. The CDR3 DNA reads as TGTGCCAGCAGCTTTCCCGTCTCCTACGAGCAGTACTTC.